These 18 T cell receptor beta chains were all obtained from the same sample, sequenced in a study of post-analysis software for immune sequencing data. Antigens of these TCRs are unknown. Unique-molecular-identifier-tagged TCR beta cDNA libraries were used. TCRdb called the PCR reads again in MiXCR, with one record for every CDR3 protein. The data show roughly 600,000 distinct CDR3 sequences, roughly 46% seen once. Study observations and caveats: Relative to controls, patients had a few TRBV segments at higher frequency, with TRBV5-6, TRBV5-1 and TRBV20-1 among these.

The specimen was blood. Every receptor here comes from a girl aged 10-17 years with multiple sclerosis.

The chain couples TRBV6-6 to TRBJ2-7; 11 bases are shared with TRBD1. Losses at the gene ends were 6 bases for V and 3 bases for J; bases not matched to a gene: 7. The CDR3 is 15 residues long. CDR1 and CDR2 from the germline V gene are MNHNY and SVGAGI (reference sequence). The CDR3 here is CASSNRDRGVYEQYF. The CDR3 nucleotides read TGTGCCAGCAGCAACCGGGACAGGGGGGTCTACGAGCAGTACTTC.

This clonotype was found a few times. V usage is TRBV20-1 and J usage is TRBJ2-4, with a possible D match to TRBD1 (6 bases). The germline V gene encodes CDR1 DFQATT and CDR2 SNEGSKA (reference sequence). This CDR3 region has 11 residues. V lost 0 bases to trimming and J lost 10 bases, with 7 bases between them. As DNA, the CDR3 is TGCAGTGCTAGAGAAGGGGGAATTCAGTACTTC. It encodes CSAREGGIQYF.

The chain uses TRBV7-2 and TRBJ2-7, with D possibly matching TRBD1 (6 bases). The CDR3 has 15 residues. Germline V gene data show CDR1 as SGHTA and CDR2 as FQGNSA. The V gene lost 2 bases and the J gene lost 4 bases, with 15 bases spanning the gap. The CDR3 coding sequence is TGTGCCAGCAGCTTAAGTACGGGGCAGGGGTACGAGCAGTACTTC. This codes for CASSLSTGQGYEQYF.

V is TRBV7-9 and J is TRBJ2-4; perhaps TRBD2 as D (5 bases). The CDR3 is 14 residues long. In germline, CDR1 is SEHNR, CDR2 FQNEAQ (reference sequence). Trimming removed 2 bases from V and 8 bases from J, with 13 bases in between. The CDR3 nucleotides are TGTGCCAGCAGCTTAAGCCCTAAGAGGGACATTCAGTACTTC. Its protein is CASSLSPKRDIQYF.

This sequence joins TRBV5-1 and TRBJ2-1; TRBD2 aligns across 8 bases. Germline V gene data show CDR1 as SGHRS and CDR2 as YFSETQ. Unmatched junction bases numbered 13, after V lost 4 bases and J lost 4 bases. The CDR3 extends over 17 amino acids. This CDR3 is CASSPRISGRGYNEQFF. Here the CDR3 DNA reads TGCGCCAGCAGCCCCCGAATCAGCGGGAGAGGTTACAATGAGCAGTTCTTC.

This clonotype was observed at least ten times. The chain combines TRBV28 with TRBJ1-1; D may be TRBD1 (6 bases). This CDR3 region has 16 residues. V shed 2 bases and J shed 5 bases, with 18 bases lying between them. Per the germline V gene, CDR1 is MDHEN and CDR2 is SYDVKM. The CDR3 DNA reads as TGTGCCAGCAGTTTAGAGCCCGGGGCAGGGGATACTGAAGCTTTCTTT. As protein: CASSLEPGAGDTEAFF. Drawing the rest from reference TRBV28 and TRBJ1-1, the complete variable domain is DVKVTQSSRYLVKRTGEKVFLECVQDMDHENMFWYRQDPGLGLRLIYFSYDVKMKEKGDIPEGYSVSREKKERFSLILESASTNQTSMYLCASSLEPGAGDTEAFFGQGTRLTVV.

The chain couples TRBV12-3 or TRBV12-4 to TRBJ2-5; TRBD1 might be the D (6 bases). This CDR3 has 13 amino acids. V was trimmed by 3 bases and J by 5 bases, leaving 10 bases between them. Here the CDR3 DNA reads TGTGCCAGCAGTTTCAGGCAGGGGGAGACCCAGTACTTC. Translation: CASSFRQGETQYF.

This clonotype was picked up a small number of times. J is TRBJ2-1 and V is TRBV10-3; 9 bases map to TRBD1. Germline V CDR1 and CDR2: ENHRY, SYGVKD. The CDR3 consists of 16 residues. V dropped 6 bases and J dropped 8; count of bases not matched to a gene: 14. The CDR3 DNA follows: TGTGCCATCAGCCCAGGACCGGGACAGGGCGTCGATGAGCAGTTCTTC. Protein product: CAISPGPGQGVDEQFF.

This chain connects TRBV11-2 to TRBJ2-1, with 7 bases matching TRBD2. This CDR3 region has 15 residues. Trimming took 5 bases from V and 4 from J; bases not matched to a gene: 8. Germline CDR1 SGHAT, CDR2 FQNNGV. Here the CDR3 DNA reads TGTGCCAGCAGCCCTAATCCTAGCGGATACAATGAGCAGTTCTTC. Translated, it gives CASSPNPSGYNEQFF.

This chain uses TRBV3-1 with TRBJ2-5; TRBD2 matches 7 bases. This CDR3 contains 13 residues. CDR1 and CDR2 from the germline V gene are LGHDT and YNNKEL (reference sequence). V shed 4 bases, J shed 11 bases, and the junction held 10 bases outside the gene matches. The CDR3 nucleotides read TGTGCCAGCAGCCTGGCGGCGGGAGCAGAGCAGTACTTC. Encoded protein: CASSLAAGAEQYF.

Details on this clonotype: One junction end does not reproduce the germline sequence, and a read error may be involved. The chain uses TRBV9 and TRBJ2-7; D perhaps matches TRBD2 (6 bases). Per germline, CDR1 SGDLS and CDR2 YYNGEE. The CDR3 is made up of 15 amino acids. The CDR3 DNA reads as TGTGCTAGCAGCGCCCAAGCGGGTCGGGGGTACGAGCAGTACTTC. It translates to CASSAQAGRGYEQYF.

J is TRBJ2-7 and V is TRBV20-1; a weak D match, TRBD1 (6 bases). The V and J ends lost 6 bases and 1 base respectively, with 22 bases between them. CDR3 length equals 16 residues. Germline lookup yields CDR1 DFQATT and CDR2 SNEGSKA (reference sequence). The chain's CDR3 is CSAMRQVGQVSYEQYF. CDR3 DNA sequence: TGCAGTGCGATGAGACAGGTCGGCCAGGTATCCTACGAGCAGTACTTC.

J is TRBJ2-3 and V is TRBV5-1, with TRBD2 matching over 7 bases. The CDR3 extends over 16 amino acids. After removal of 6 bases from V and 0 bases from J, the junction contained 10 bases not matched to a gene. CDR1 and CDR2 (germline): SGHRS, YFSETQ. DNA for the CDR3: TGCGCCAGCACCTGGGGCCTAGCGGTGAGCACAGATACGCAGTATTTT. Its translation is CASTWGLAVSTDTQYF.

A few counts support this clonotype. V is TRBV4-1 and J is TRBJ2-7; no definite D call. CDR1 is MGHRA, CDR2 YSYEKL, per germline. The germline V and J ends were trimmed by 4 bases and 2 bases, with 12 bases remaining between them. CDR3 length equals 14 residues. The CDR3 loop is CASSPVGGTYEQYF. The DNA for the CDR3 is TGCGCCAGCAGCCCAGTCGGCGGTACCTACGAGCAGTACTTC.

The chain is built from TRBV20-1 and TRBJ2-3, with 8 bases identical to TRBD1. This CDR3 is 15 amino acids long. Unmatched junction bases numbered 8, after V lost 4 bases and J lost 2 bases. CDR1 is DFQATT, CDR2 SNEGSKA, per germline (reference sequence). The CDR3 DNA sequence: TGCAGTGCTACAGGACAGGGTATCCCCACAGATACGCAGTATTTT. Its translation: CSATGQGIPTDTQYF.

CDR3 bases: TGTGCCAGCAGTAATACAGGAAACATTCAGTACTTC. Translated, it gives CASSNTGNIQYF. The chain employs TRBV12-3 or TRBV12-4 and TRBJ2-4, with D possibly TRBD1 on 5 matching bases. The V gene lost 5 bases and the J gene lost 6 bases, with 8 bases spanning the gap. The CDR3 sequence is 12 residues long.

The chain has TRBV12-3 or TRBV12-4 and TRBJ1-2; D remains unclear. This CDR3 contains 13 residues. V lost 5 bases and J 8 bases, leaving 15 bases between the germline ends. Written as DNA, the CDR3 is TGTGCCAGCAGTCCCGGGTCTCTGAGGGGCTACACCTTC. It codes for CASSPGSLRGYTF.

This clonotype was counted once. This rearrangement joins TRBV5-6 to TRBJ2-3, with a possible D match to TRBD2 (6 bases). The CDR3 is 15 residues long. Germline V lookup: CDR1 SGHDT, CDR2 YYEEEE. Trimming pared 3 bases from V and 2 bases from J, leaving 13 bases between. CDR3 nucleotides: TGTGCCAGCAGCTCCGGGACTCGGTACACAGATACGCAGTATTTT. Protein: CASSSGTRYTDTQYF.